A single sample is the source of the 4 T cell receptor beta chains below, sequenced in a study of T-cell memory formation after mild COVID-19. Via MiXCR, TCRdb re-called the 5' RACE reads, giving one row per CDR3 protein. The data hold approximately 110,000 distinct CDR3 sequences, with about a fifth observed a single time. Sequenced material: PBMCs or a T cell subset sorted from them (not recorded which). These receptors all stem from a man aged 18 to 30 who had mild COVID-19 (a few samples of this study predate the infection). Cell type and time point are not known.

This chain joins TRBV12-3 or TRBV12-4 and TRBJ2-2; 12 bases are shared with TRBD2. V was pared by 6 bases and J by 5 bases, with 10 bases of the junction left unmatched. This CDR3 has 17 amino acids. This chain's CDR3 is CASRSLAGGLYTGELFF. The DNA of the CDR3 is TGTGCCAGCAGATCGCTAGCGGGGGGGCTTTATACCGGGGAGCTGTTTTTT.

This clonotype was found a few times. This rearrangement joins TRBV7-8 to TRBJ2-3; no clear D. The CDR3 contains 15 residues. CDR1 and CDR2 from the germline V gene are SGHVS and FQNEAQ. Trimming cost V 0 bases and J 2 bases, with 9 bases left between them. CDR3 sequence: CASSLALAVTDTQYF. The DNA for the CDR3 is TGTGCCAGCAGCTTAGCGCTGGCAGTCACAGATACGCAGTATTTT.

This clonotype was observed a handful of times. V usage is TRBV7-6 and J usage is TRBJ2-3, with 9 bases identical to TRBD2. Trimming cost V 5 bases and J 4 bases; bases outside gene matches: 1. This CDR3 has 13 amino acids. Germline CDR1 SGHVS, CDR2 FNYEAQ. CDR3 loop: CASSRTSADTQYF. For the CDR3, the DNA is TGTGCCAGCAGCCGGACTAGCGCAGATACGCAGTATTTT.

The rearrangement uses TRBV5-1 and TRBJ2-2, with D possibly matching TRBD1 (6 bases). CDR3 length: 15 residues. V lost 4 bases and J lost 5, with 15 bases in between. Germline V gene sequence: CDR1 SGHRS, CDR2 YFSETQ. The CDR3 loop reads CASSQTNRETGELFF. CDR3 coding DNA: TGCGCCAGCAGCCAGACTAACAGGGAAACCGGGGAGCTGTTTTTT.